This paragraph reports one T cell receptor beta chain. The antigen is undetermined. The CDR3 length is 15 residues. From germline, CDR1 is SGHTA and CDR2 FQGTGA. V lost 6 bases and J lost 8; bases outside the gene matches: 12. The sample belongs to a study of cytotoxic CD8 clonotypes in ibrutinib-treated CLL. Overall study: Response sampling took place at median about 12 months of treatment, range 6 to 36. Study-wide points: At the start, clonality exceeded age-matched healthy donors and followed circulating CD8+ T-cell counts.

The data were produced by immunoSEQ multiplex PCR, yet TCRdb's version contains in-frame clones alone and is incomplete. This sample has some 150,000 clones, with 77% found just once. TCR beta libraries used roughly 2.2 micrograms of genomic DNA from cryopreserved PBMCs. The chain uses TRBV7-3 and TRBJ1-4; 7 bases are a match to TRBD1. This TCR came from a human donor with chronic lymphocytic leukemia. The material was PBMCs, obtained after 12 months of ibrutinib treatment. The CDR3 bases are TGTGCCAGCAGTCACAGGGCAGGGGGAAGAGAAAAACTGTTTTTT. It is translated as CASSHRAGGREKLFF.